This entry lists 17 T cell receptor beta chains sequenced from one sample in a study of CD8 T cells in ankylosing spondylitis. TCRdb re-called the 5' RACE reads with MiXCR, one entry per CDR3 protein. The table records 150,000 to 200,000 distinct CDR3 sequences, over 10% of them present only once. Source material: blood, either unsorted or a sorted T cell fraction (not recorded which). Every receptor here comes from a male donor with ankylosing spondylitis or in good health (not recorded which).

This clonotype was seen only a few times. The rearrangement uses TRBV29-1 and TRBJ1-1; D is uncertain. Germline V lookup: CDR1 SQVTM, CDR2 ANQGSEA. V lost 0 bases, J lost 5 bases, and 1 base lay in between. The CDR3 contains 10 residues. CDR3 coding DNA: TGCAGCGTTGAAGATACTGAAGCTTTCTTT. Amino acid sequence: CSVEDTEAFF.

V and J are TRBV7-2 and TRBJ2-7, with D hard to call. This CDR3 has 15 amino acids. V was cut by 1 base and J by 5 bases, with 15 bases left in between. Germline V lookup: CDR1 SGHTA, CDR2 FQGNSA. The CDR3 sequence is CASSLVVGMVDEQYF. The CDR3 region has the DNA TGTGCCAGCAGCTTAGTCGTGGGAATGGTCGACGAGCAGTACTTC.

J is TRBJ1-2 and V is TRBV20-1, with D uncertain. V was clipped by 1 base and J by 1 base, with 10 bases between them. The CDR3 totals 14 residues. CDR1 and CDR2 (germline): DFQATT, SNEGSKA (reference sequence). The CDR3 loop is CSARAQADNYGYTF. As DNA, the CDR3 is TGCAGTGCTAGAGCCCAGGCCGATAACTATGGCTACACCTTC.

The chain is built from TRBV9 and TRBJ1-2; unclear D gene. The V end lost 0 bases, the J end lost 8 bases, and 17 bases lay between the germline ends. The CDR3 extends over 15 amino acids. CDR1 and CDR2 (germline): SGDLS, YYNGEE. CDR3 nucleotide sequence: TGTGCCAGCAGCGTAGCCCTTGCGGACCCGGACGGCTACACCTTC. It yields the protein CASSVALADPDGYTF.

The chain is built from TRBV20-1 and TRBJ2-3; TRBD1 agrees at 8 bases. Per the germline V gene, CDR1 is DFQATT and CDR2 is SNEGSKA (reference sequence). The CDR3 length is 15 residues. V shed 4 bases, J shed 2 bases, and the junction held 8 bases outside the gene matches. CDR3 nucleotide sequence: TGCAGTGCTACCTCGGACAGGGCCTACACAGATACGCAGTATTTT. This translates into CSATSDRAYTDTQYF.

The V and J genes are TRBV19 and TRBJ1-6; D unresolved. V dropped 5 bases and J dropped 7 bases, with 12 bases sitting between them. CDR1 and CDR2 from the germline V gene are LNHDA and SQIVND (reference sequence). The CDR3 spans 14 residues. CDR3 residues: CASSSAEKNSPLHF. The CDR3 bases are TGTGCCAGTAGTTCGGCAGAGAAGAATTCACCCCTCCACTTT.

This clonotype was counted many times. The chain uses TRBV6-1 and TRBJ2-7; D gene ambiguous. This CDR3 is 15 amino acids long. The V end lost 1 base, the J end lost 2 bases, and 12 bases lay between the germline ends. CDR1 is MNHNS and CDR2 is SASEGT in the germline V gene. CDR3 bases: TGTGCCAGCAGTGAAGTGTCAACTGCACCCTACGAGCAGTACTTC. Residues: CASSEVSTAPYEQYF.

This clonotype came up many times. This chain connects TRBV5-1 to TRBJ1-6; D is perhaps TRBD1 (5 bases). Germline values: CDR1 SGHRS, CDR2 YFSETQ. Trimming removed 4 bases from V and 8 bases from J, with 16 bases in between. The CDR3 extends over 15 amino acids. DNA of the CDR3: TGCGCCAGCAGCGGGGCAATACGCGGGGATTCACCCCTCCACTTT. It is translated as CASSGAIRGDSPLHF.

This chain connects TRBV19 to TRBJ2-1; 8 nucleotides align to TRBD1. This CDR3 is 17 amino acids long. V was pared by 2 bases and J by 3 bases, with 9 bases of the junction left unmatched. Germline CDR1 reads LNHDA; CDR2 reads SQIVND (reference sequence). CDR3 sequence reads: CASSISRGQEFYNEQFF. CDR3 DNA: TGTGCCAGTAGTATATCTCGGGGACAGGAGTTCTACAATGAGCAGTTCTTC.

V usage is TRBV5-1 and J usage is TRBJ2-7; a possible D gene is TRBD1 (5 bases). V was cut by 4 bases and J by 4 bases, with 18 bases left in between. CDR3 length equals 15 residues. CDR1 is SGHRS and CDR2 is YFSETQ in the germline V gene. As DNA, the CDR3 is TGCGCCAGCAGCCCTACCCAGGGCATAGTATACGAGCAGTACTTC. It codes for CASSPTQGIVYEQYF.

The chain has TRBV14 and TRBJ2-2; TRBD2 matches at 9 bases. Per the germline V gene, CDR1 is SGHDN and CDR2 is FVKESK. J lost 0 bases, V lost 1 base, and 9 bases had no gene match. The CDR3 runs 19 residues. CDR3 protein: CASSQAPSGTPANTGELFF. CDR3 DNA sequence: TGTGCCAGCAGCCAAGCGCCTAGCGGGACCCCCGCGAACACCGGGGAGCTGTTTTTT.

The chain couples TRBV6-4 to TRBJ2-2; 8 positions agree with TRBD1. Trimming took 9 bases from V and 3 from J; bases not matched to a gene: 6. The CDR3 runs 14 residues. The germline V gene encodes CDR1 MRHNA and CDR2 SNTAGT. CDR3 in amino acids: CASSLTGDTGELFF. CDR3 DNA sequence: TGTGCCAGTTCCTTGACAGGGGACACCGGGGAGCTGTTTTTT.

This clonotype has only one observation. The chain links TRBV3-1 to TRBJ2-1; D might be TRBD2 (5 bases). Germline V gives CDR1 LGHDT, CDR2 YNNKEL (reference sequence). This CDR3 has 14 residues. The V end was cut by 0 bases, the J end by 10 bases, with 13 bases between. For the CDR3, the DNA is TGTGCCAGCAGCCAAGATAAGGAAAGAGGGGAGCAGTTCTTC. It encodes CASSQDKERGEQFF.

In its sample, this clonotype was seen a few times. The chain carries TRBV12-3 or TRBV12-4 and TRBJ1-2, with 9 bases lining up with TRBD1. The V segment lost 4 bases and the J segment 8 bases; nucleotides outside the gene matches: 5. The CDR3 extends over 13 amino acids. CDR3 loop: CASSWDRAYGYTF. CDR3 DNA sequence: TGTGCCAGCAGTTGGGACAGGGCATACGGCTACACCTTC.

This clonotype has a handful of counts. This chain joins TRBV12-3 or TRBV12-4 and TRBJ2-3; TRBD2 matches 13 bases. J lost 0 bases, V lost 5 bases, and 11 bases had no gene match. The CDR3 length is 19 residues. CDR3 protein: CASSGGGLAGFGSTDTQYF. CDR3 coding DNA: TGTGCCAGCAGTGGGGGGGGACTAGCGGGATTCGGAAGCACAGATACGCAGTATTTT.

J is TRBJ1-6 and V is TRBV21-1; TRBD1 is the table's D call, not checked against the DNA. TRBV21-1 represents a pseudogene. This CDR3 has 16 residues. CDR3 bases: TGTGCCAGCAGCAAAGCCAGGGAAAAAAGTAATTCACCCCTCCACTTT. As protein: CASSKAREKSNSPLHF.

CDR3 DNA sequence: TGTGCCAGCAGCCAAGACTCTTACACAGATACGCAGTATTTT. Protein product: CASSQDSYTDTQYF. This chain connects TRBV3-1 to TRBJ2-3; D gene ambiguous. Trimming pared 0 bases from V and 2 bases from J, leaving 6 bases between. CDR3 length: 14 residues. Germline values: CDR1 LGHDT, CDR2 YNNKEL (reference sequence).